The present T cell receptor (beta chain) was sequenced within a study of blood T cell repertoires in COVID-19. Looking at the study overall: The United States, Italy and Spain provided the acute and convalescent COVID-19 samples.

The V segment lost 5 bases and the J segment 5 bases; nucleotides outside the gene matches: 19. Germline CDR1 SGHTA, CDR2 FQGTGA. The CDR3 extends over 19 amino acids. Study processing details: Amplification of reference gene primers provided the estimated nucleated cell counts. Generated by immunoSEQ multiplex PCR, the TCRdb table keeps only in-frame clones and is missing some. The D gene and trimming were derived from the DNA, and the V and J assignments and clone size from that table. The sample has 300,000 to 350,000 clones; about nine tenths are singletons. Recovery among Cohort 3 donors was established by two negative PCRs, clearance, or symptom resolution.

Sequencing used PBMCs or T cells enriched from blood (not recorded which). The clonotype originates from a woman aged 18 to 35 who had recovered from COVID-19. V is TRBV7-3 and J is TRBJ2-5; 11 bases agree with TRBD2. CDR3 sequence (DNA): TGTGCCAGCAGCCCCCGCCCGGGAGCTCTAGCGGGGGGTTGGGAGACCCAGTACTTC. The encoded protein is CASSPRPGALAGGWETQYF. The whole variable domain, remainder taken from reference TRBV7-3 and TRBJ2-5, is GAGVSQTPSNKVTEKGKYVELRCDPISGHTALYWYRQSLGQGPEFLIYFQGTGAADDSGLPNDRFFAVRPEGSVSTLKIQRTERGDSAVYLCASSPRPGALAGGWETQYFGPGTRLLVL.